Below are 4 T cell receptor beta chains sequenced from a single sample in a study of identifying expanded T cells in peripheral blood. Sequenced by immunoSEQ multiplex PCR; TCRdb stores in-frame clones only, minus some. The sample records 91,000 or so clones, approximately 91% being singletons. The material sequenced was blood. The receptors derive from a person aged 18 to 70 in good health.

The chain combines TRBV11-2 with TRBJ2-7; D is undetermined. CDR1 SGHAT and CDR2 FQNNGV come from the germline V gene. CDR3 length equals 14 residues. The V end was cut by 1 base, the J end by 0 bases, with 7 bases between. The CDR3, as DNA: TGTGCCAGCAGCTTAGCTAGGGTCTCCTACGAGCAGTACTTC. It is translated as CASSLARVSYEQYF.

V gene TRBV11-2 combines with J gene TRBJ2-2; D unresolved. CDR1 is SGHAT and CDR2 is FQNNGV in the germline V gene. The V end was cut by 4 bases, the J end by 0 bases, with 0 bases between. The CDR3 length is 12 residues. In DNA, the CDR3 is TGTGCCAGCAGCTCGAACACCGGGGAGCTGTTTTTT. Its protein is CASSSNTGELFF.

This sequence joins TRBV7-9 and TRBJ2-3; 8 positions agree with TRBD1. This CDR3 spans 16 amino acids. Germline lookup yields CDR1 SEHNR and CDR2 FQNEAQ (reference sequence). With 5 bases clipped from V and 0 bases from J, the junction kept 7 bases outside the gene matches. DNA of the CDR3: TGTGCCAGCAGCAGACCGGGACAGGTCAGCACAGATACGCAGTATTTT. It is translated as CASSRPGQVSTDTQYF.

The chain combines TRBV10-3 with TRBJ1-2; 8 bases line up with TRBD1. Germline V CDR1 and CDR2: ENHRY, SYGVKD. The CDR3 length is 16 residues. V was pared by 6 bases and J by 5 bases, with 14 bases of the junction left unmatched. CDR3 nucleotides: TGTGCCATCAGGGGCCCACAGGGGGAGCGGCGGTATGGCTACACCTTC. Amino acids: CAIRGPQGERRYGYTF.